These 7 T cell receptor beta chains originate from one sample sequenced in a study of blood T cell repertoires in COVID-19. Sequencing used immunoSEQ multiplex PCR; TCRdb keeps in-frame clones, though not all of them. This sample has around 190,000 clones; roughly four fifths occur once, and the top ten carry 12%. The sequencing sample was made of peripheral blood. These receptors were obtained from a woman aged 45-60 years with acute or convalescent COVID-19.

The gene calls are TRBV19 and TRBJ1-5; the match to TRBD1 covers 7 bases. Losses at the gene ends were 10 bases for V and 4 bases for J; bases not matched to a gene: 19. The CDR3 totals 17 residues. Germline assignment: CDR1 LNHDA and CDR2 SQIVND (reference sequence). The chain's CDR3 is CATIPGRDRAPNQPQHF. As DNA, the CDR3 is TGTGCCACCATACCCGGGAGAGACAGGGCTCCTAATCAGCCCCAGCATTTT.

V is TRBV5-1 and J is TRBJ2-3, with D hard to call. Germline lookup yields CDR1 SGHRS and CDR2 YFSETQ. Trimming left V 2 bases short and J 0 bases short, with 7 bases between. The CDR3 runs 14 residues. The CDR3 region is CASSFERSTDTQYF. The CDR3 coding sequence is TGCGCCAGCAGCTTCGAGCGAAGCACAGATACGCAGTATTTT. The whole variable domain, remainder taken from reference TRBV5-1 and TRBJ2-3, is KAGVTQTPRYLIKTRGQQVTLSCSPISGHRSVSWYQQTPGQGLQFLFEYFSETQRNKGNFPGRFSGRQFSNSRSEMNVSTLELGDSALYLCASSFERSTDTQYFGPGTRLTVL.

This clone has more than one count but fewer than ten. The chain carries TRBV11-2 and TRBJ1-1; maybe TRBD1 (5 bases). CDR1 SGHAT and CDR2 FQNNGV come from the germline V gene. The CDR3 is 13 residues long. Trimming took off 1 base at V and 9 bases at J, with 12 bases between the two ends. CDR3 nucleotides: TGTGCCAGCAGCTTAGGGGGCCCCCTTCAAGCTTTCTTT. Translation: CASSLGGPLQAFF.

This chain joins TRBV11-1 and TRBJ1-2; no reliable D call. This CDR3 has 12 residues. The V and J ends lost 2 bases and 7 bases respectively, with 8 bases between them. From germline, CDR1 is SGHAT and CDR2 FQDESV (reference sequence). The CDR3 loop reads CASSLTYGGYTF. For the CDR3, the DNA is TGTGCCAGCAGCTTAACTTACGGTGGCTACACCTTC.

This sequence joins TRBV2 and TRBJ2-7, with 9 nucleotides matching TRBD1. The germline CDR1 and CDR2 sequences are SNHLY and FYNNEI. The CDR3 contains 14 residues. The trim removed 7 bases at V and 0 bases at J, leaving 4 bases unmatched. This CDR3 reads CASTEDRGSYEQYF. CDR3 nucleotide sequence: TGTGCCAGCACCGAGGACAGGGGCTCCTACGAGCAGTACTTC.

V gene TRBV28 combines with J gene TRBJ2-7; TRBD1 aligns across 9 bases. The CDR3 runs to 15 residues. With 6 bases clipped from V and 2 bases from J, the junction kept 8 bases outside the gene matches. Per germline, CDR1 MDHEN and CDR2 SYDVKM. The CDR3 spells CASRVTGGLTYEQYF. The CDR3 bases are TGTGCCAGCAGAGTTACAGGGGGCCTGACCTACGAGCAGTACTTC.

The CDR3 spells CASSTLYTRSTDTQYF. In DNA, the CDR3 is TGTGCCAGTAGTACACTATACACCCGCTCCACAGATACGCAGTATTTT. The rearrangement links TRBV19 to TRBJ2-3; D gene uncertain. V lost 4 bases and J 2 bases, leaving 16 bases between the germline ends. Germline V gene sequence: CDR1 LNHDA, CDR2 SQIVND (reference sequence). This CDR3 has 16 amino acids.